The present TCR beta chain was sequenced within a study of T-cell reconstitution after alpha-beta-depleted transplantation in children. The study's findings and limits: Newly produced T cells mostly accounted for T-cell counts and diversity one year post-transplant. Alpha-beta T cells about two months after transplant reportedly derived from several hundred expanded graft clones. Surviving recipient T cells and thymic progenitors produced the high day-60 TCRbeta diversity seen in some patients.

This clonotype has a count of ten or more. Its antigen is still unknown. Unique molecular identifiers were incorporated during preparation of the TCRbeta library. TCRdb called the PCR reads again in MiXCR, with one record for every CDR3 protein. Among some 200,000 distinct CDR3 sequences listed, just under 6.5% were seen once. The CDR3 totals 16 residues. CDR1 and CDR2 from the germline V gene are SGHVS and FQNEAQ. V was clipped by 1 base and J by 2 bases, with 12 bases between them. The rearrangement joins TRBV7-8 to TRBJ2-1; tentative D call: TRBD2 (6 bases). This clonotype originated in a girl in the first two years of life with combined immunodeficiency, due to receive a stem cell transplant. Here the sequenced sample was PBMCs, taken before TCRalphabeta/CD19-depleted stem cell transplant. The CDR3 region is CASSLVSSDTYNEQFF. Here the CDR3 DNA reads TGTGCCAGCAGCTTAGTATCTAGCGACACCTACAATGAGCAGTTCTTC.